The 3 T cell receptor beta chains below come from one sample, sequenced in a study of T cell responses to AZD1222 COVID-19 vaccine. Using immunoSEQ multiplex PCR, the repertoire was profiled, and TCRdb retains in-frame clones only, with some absent. Of around 120,000 clones listed, about nine tenths are singletons. The input for sequencing was peripheral blood, taken on day 0 of AZD1222 vaccination. These receptors originate from an adult in good health.

The gene calls are TRBV18 and TRBJ1-1; tentative D call: TRBD1 (5 bases). Germline V CDR1 and CDR2: KGHSH, LQKENI. V lost 5 bases, J lost 1 base, and 8 bases lay in between. The CDR3 is made up of 13 amino acids. This chain's CDR3 is CASSGGGNTEAFF. The CDR3 DNA reads as TGTGCCAGCTCAGGGGGGGGGAACACTGAAGCTTTCTTT.

The J gene is TRBJ2-1, the V gene TRBV29-1; 16 bases agree with TRBD2. Germline CDR1 is SQVTM and CDR2 is ANQGSEA. This CDR3 contains 16 residues. Losses at the gene ends were 3 bases for V and 7 bases for J; bases not matched to a gene: 6. The CDR3 coding sequence is TGCAGCGTTGACGGTTTGGGACTAGCGGGAGGGAATGAGCAGTTCTTC. Protein sequence: CSVDGLGLAGGNEQFF.

The chain combines TRBV21-1 with TRBJ2-2; TRBD2 is the table's D call and was not checked against the DNA. TRBV21-1 is assigned pseudogene status. The CDR3 is 20 amino acids. CDR3 residues: CASSKSTSGLAGASTGELFF. DNA of the CDR3: TGTGCCAGCAGCAAAAGTACGTCGGGACTAGCGGGAGCAAGCACCGGGGAGCTGTTTTTT.